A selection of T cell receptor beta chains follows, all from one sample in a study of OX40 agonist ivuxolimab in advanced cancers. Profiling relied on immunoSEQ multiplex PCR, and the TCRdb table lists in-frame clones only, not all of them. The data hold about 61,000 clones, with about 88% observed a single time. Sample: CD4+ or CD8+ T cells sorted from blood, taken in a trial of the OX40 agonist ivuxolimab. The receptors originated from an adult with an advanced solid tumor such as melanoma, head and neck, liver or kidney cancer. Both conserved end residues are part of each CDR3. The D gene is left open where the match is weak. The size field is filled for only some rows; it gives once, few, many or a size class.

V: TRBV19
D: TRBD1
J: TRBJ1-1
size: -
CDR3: CASSRETGGHTEAFF
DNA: TGTGCCAGTAGTAGGGAGACAGGGGGGCACACTGAAGCTTTCTTT

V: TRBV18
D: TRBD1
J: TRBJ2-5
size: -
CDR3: CASSLTGGSETQYF
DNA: TGTGCCAGCTCACTAACAGGGGGGTCGGAGACCCAGTACTTC

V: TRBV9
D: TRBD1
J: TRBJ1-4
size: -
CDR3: CASSRTGGKDEKLFF
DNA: TGTGCCAGCAGTAGGACAGGGGGCAAAGATGAAAAACTGTTTTTT

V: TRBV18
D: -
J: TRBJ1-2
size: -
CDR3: CASSLSRFGYTF
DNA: TGTGCCAGCTCACTTTCCCGGTTCGGCTACACCTTC

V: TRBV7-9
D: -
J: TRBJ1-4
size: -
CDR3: CASSLGGVLNEKLFF
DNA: TGTGCCAGCAGCTTAGGAGGGGTTCTTAATGAAAAACTGTTTTTT

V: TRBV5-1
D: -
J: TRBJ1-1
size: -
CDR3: CASSLQGNTEAFF
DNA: TGCGCCAGCAGCTTGCAGGGTAACACTGAAGCTTTCTTT

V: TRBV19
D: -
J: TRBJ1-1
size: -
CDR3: CASNYRPGTEAFF
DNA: TGTGCCAGTAATTATAGGCCGGGTACAGAAGCTTTCTTT

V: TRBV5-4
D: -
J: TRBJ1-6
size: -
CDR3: CASSLGGSSYNSPLHF
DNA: TGTGCCAGCAGCTTGGGGGGTAGCTCCTATAATTCACCCCTCCACTTT

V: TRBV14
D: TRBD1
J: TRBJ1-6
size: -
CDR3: CASRGQGIRNSPLHF
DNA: TGTGCCAGCAGGGGACAGGGGATTCGGAATTCACCCCTCCACTTT

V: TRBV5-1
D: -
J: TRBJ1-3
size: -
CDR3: CASSLDRGASGNTIYF
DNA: TGCGCCAGCAGCTTGGATCGGGGCGCGAGCGGAAACACCATATATTTT

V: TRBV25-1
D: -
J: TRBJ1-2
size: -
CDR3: CASSLAFGSDRNYGYTF
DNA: TGTGCCAGCAGCTTGGCCTTTGGTTCTGATAGAAACTATGGCTACACCTTC

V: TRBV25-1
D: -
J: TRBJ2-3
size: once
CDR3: CASSELAGNADTQYF
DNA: TGTGCCAGCAGTGAATTGGCAGGGAATGCGGATACGCAGTATTTT

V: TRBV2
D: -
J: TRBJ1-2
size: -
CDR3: CASSEPWAVNVYGYTF
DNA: TGTGCCAGCAGTGAGCCCTGGGCCGTGAATGTCTATGGCTACACCTTC

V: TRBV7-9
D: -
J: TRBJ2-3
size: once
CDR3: CASSPRGTVERTQYF
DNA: TGTGCCAGCAGCCCCCGGGGAACCGTTGAACGTACGCAGTATTTT

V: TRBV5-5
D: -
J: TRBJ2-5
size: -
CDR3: CASRALEGRETQYF
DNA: TGTGCCAGCAGGGCCCTGGAGGGTAGAGAGACCCAGTACTTC

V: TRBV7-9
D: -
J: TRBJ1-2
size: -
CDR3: CASNPSGARNYGYTF
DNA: TGTGCCAGCAACCCTTCAGGGGCAAGGAACTATGGCTACACCTTC

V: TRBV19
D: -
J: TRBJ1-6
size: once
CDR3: CASKVQGRSYNSPLHF
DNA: TGTGCCAGTAAGGTTCAGGGGCGCTCCTATAATTCACCCCTCCACTTT

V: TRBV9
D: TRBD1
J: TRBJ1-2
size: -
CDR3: CASSLQGASNYGYTF
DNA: TGTGCCAGCAGCTTACAGGGGGCGTCTAACTATGGCTACACCTTC

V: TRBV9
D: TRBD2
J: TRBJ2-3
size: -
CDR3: CASSELAGGPFAQYF
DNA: TGTGCCAGCAGCGAACTAGCGGGGGGCCCCTTTGCGCAGTATTTT

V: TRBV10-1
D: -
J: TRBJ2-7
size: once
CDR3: CASSDPGYEQYF
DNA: TGCGCCAGCAGTGACCCAGGCTACGAGCAGTACTTC

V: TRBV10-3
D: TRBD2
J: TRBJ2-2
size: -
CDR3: CAISEPGLAGVSTGELFF
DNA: TGTGCCATCAGTGAGCCTGGACTAGCGGGGGTGAGCACCGGGGAGCTGTTTTTT

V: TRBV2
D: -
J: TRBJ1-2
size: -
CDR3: CASSDEDISTNYGYTF
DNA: TGTGCCAGCAGTGATGAGGACATTTCGACTAACTATGGCTACACCTTC

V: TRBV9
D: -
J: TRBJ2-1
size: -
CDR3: CASSPTVGYNEQFF
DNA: TGTGCCAGCAGCCCCACCGTGGGGTACAATGAGCAGTTCTTC

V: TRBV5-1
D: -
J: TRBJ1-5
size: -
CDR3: CASSLVVGNQPQHF
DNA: TGCGCCAGCAGCTTGGTGGTAGGCAATCAGCCCCAGCATTTT

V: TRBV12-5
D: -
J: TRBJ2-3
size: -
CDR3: CASGLFSRQYF
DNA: TGTGCTAGTGGTTTGTTCTCTCGGCAGTATTTT

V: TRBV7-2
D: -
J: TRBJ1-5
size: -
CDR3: CASSSQTSMVQPQHF
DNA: TGTGCCAGCAGTTCCCAGACTTCTATGGTCCAGCCCCAGCATTTT

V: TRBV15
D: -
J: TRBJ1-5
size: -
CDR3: CATSNRLDQPQHF
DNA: TGTGCCACCAGTAACAGGTTGGATCAGCCCCAGCATTTT

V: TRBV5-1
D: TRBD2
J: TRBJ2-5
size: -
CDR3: CASSTNRLAGSETQYF
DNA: TGCGCCAGCAGCACTAACCGTTTAGCGGGGTCGGAGACCCAGTACTTC

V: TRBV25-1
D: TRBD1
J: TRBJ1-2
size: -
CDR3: CASSEPGGPYGYTF
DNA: TGTGCCAGCAGTGAACCAGGGGGCCCCTATGGCTACACCTTC

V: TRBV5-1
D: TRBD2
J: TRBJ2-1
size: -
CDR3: CASSPGLAGNEQFF
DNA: TGCGCCAGCAGCCCGGGACTAGCGGGCAATGAGCAGTTCTTC

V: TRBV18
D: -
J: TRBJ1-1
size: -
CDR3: CASSPPGHLLNTEAFF
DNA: TGTGCCAGCTCACCACCCGGACACTTATTGAACACTGAAGCTTTCTTT

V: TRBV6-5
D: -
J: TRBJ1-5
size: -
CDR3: CASSRSGVSNQPQHF
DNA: TGTGCCAGCAGCCGATCAGGGGTAAGCAATCAGCCCCAGCATTTT

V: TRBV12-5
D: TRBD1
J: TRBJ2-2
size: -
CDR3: CASGLNRGDGELFF
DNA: TGTGCTAGTGGTCTGAACAGGGGAGACGGGGAGCTGTTTTTT

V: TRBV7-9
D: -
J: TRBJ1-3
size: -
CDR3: CASSHLGGPLSGNTIYF
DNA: TGTGCCAGCAGCCACCTAGGGGGTCCCCTCTCTGGAAACACCATATATTTT

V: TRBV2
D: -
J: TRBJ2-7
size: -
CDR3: CASQGQSSYEQYF
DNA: TGTGCCAGCCAGGGTCAGAGCTCCTACGAGCAGTACTTC

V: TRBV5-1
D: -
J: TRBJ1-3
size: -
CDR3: CASSKGESGNTIYF
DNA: TGCGCCAGCAGCAAAGGGGAATCCGGAAACACCATATATTTT

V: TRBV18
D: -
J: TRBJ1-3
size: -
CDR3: CASSPRPSSGNTIYF
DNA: TGTGCCAGCTCACCTCGGCCCTCCTCTGGAAACACCATATATTTT

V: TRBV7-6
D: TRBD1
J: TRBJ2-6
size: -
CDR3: CASSLLPGQGTSGANVLTF
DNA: TGTGCCAGCAGCCTATTGCCGGGACAGGGCACGTCTGGGGCCAACGTCCTGACTTTC

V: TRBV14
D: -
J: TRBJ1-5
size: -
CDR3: CASSRDSNQPQHF
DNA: TGTGCCAGCAGCCGGGACAGCAATCAGCCCCAGCATTTT

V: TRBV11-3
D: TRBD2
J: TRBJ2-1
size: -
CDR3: CASSARGGVRVDEQFF
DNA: TGTGCCAGCAGCGCCCGGGGAGGGGTGAGGGTCGATGAGCAGTTCTTC

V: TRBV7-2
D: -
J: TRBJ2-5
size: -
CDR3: CASSLLGETQYF
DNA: TGTGCCAGCAGCTTACTTGGGGAGACCCAGTACTTC